This T cell receptor (beta chain) was sequenced in a study of blood T cell repertoires in COVID-19. On the study more broadly: Samples representing acute and convalescent COVID-19 were sourced from the United States, Italy and Spain. PBMCs, B-cell-depleted T cells, or T cells were the source of the cDNA or gDNA that made up the material.

With 2 bases clipped from V and 12 bases from J, the junction kept 8 bases outside the gene matches. There are 13 residues in the CDR3. CDR1 and CDR2 from the germline V gene are SGHTA and FQGNSA. As processed by the authors: Amplification with reference gene primers provided the estimates of nucleated cell counts. Produced via immunoSEQ multiplex PCR; TCRdb's table is partial and in-frame only. V, J and clone size were drawn from that table, and D and trimming were deduced from the DNA. The sample holds about 36,000 clones; more than 70% are singletons and the top ten take approximately 32%. J is TRBJ2-7 and V is TRBV7-2; the match to TRBD1 covers 9 bases. The receptor's source is a man aged 55 to 69 with acute or convalescent COVID-19. What was sequenced was peripheral blood. The CDR3 reads CASSLHRGPELYF. CDR3 nucleotides: TGTGCCAGCAGCTTACACAGGGGGCCTGAACTGTACTTC.